The clone carrying this T cell receptor beta chain came up once. Between the trimmed V and J ends, which lost 4 bases and 6 bases, there was a span of 18 bases. Germline CDR1 and CDR2: MNHEY and SVGAGI. CDR3 length equals 16 residues. This specimen comes from a study of blood T cell repertoires in COVID-19. Study-wide context: There were acute and convalescent COVID-19 samples, and they came from the United States, Italy and Spain. PBMCs, B-cell-depleted T cells, or T cells were the source of the cDNA or gDNA that made up the material.

Profiling relied on immunoSEQ multiplex PCR, and the TCRdb table lists in-frame clones only, not all of them. In the table there are some 300,000 clones, roughly 90% of which are singletons. In assigning cohorts, the study relied on participant-reported clinical history. Two consecutive negative NP/OP PCR tests, clearance, or resolved symptoms defined Cohort 3 recovery. The sample consisted of PBMCs or T cells enriched from blood (not recorded which). The TCR sequence derives from a woman in her twenties or thirties who had recovered from COVID-19. The chain has TRBV6-5 and TRBJ2-2, with a weak D call TRBD1 (6 bases). For the CDR3, the DNA is TGTGCCAGCAGTTCAGGGGCAGGGGCGGGTGCCGGGGAGCTGTTTTTT. Its protein is CASSSGAGAGAGELFF.